This TCR beta chain stems from a study of blood T cells in healthy people across ages. A second PCR of roughly 7 to 11 cycles used a sample-barcoded 5' primer and a J-beta primer mix. Using its own MiXCR run on the 5' RACE reads, TCRdb lists one record per CDR3 protein. The table has 1,800,000 or so distinct CDR3 sequences, roughly two fifths seen once; the top ten hold more than 20%. Germline assignment: CDR1 SQVTM and CDR2 ANQGSEA. V dropped 6 bases and J dropped 4 bases, with 8 bases sitting between them. This CDR3 is 11 amino acids long. The sample consisted of blood. The chain couples TRBV29-1 to TRBJ2-3; D gene ambiguous. The TCR originated in a human donor in good health. The CDR3 DNA is TGCAGCGTCCTTATGGCAGATACGCAGTATTTT. Protein sequence: CSVLMADTQYF.